This note documents a single T cell receptor beta chain sequence. Its antigen is still unknown. Data came from immunoSEQ multiplex PCR; TCRdb stores just in-frame clones and leaves some out. This sample carries approximately 12,000 clones, about three fifths of them seen once, and the ten largest clones take approximately 16%. This sample stems from a study of chemoradiotherapy in HPV16-positive cancers. Overall study context: Candidate HPV-specific T-cell clones and common TCR motifs came from functional assays in a couple of HPV16-positive patients.

Study conclusions and caveats: Functional assays defining HPV-specific T cells used only two HPV16-positive patients. In HPV16-positive patients, HPV-responsive T-cell expansion tracked better recurrence-free survival.

Germline lookup yields CDR1 SGHAT and CDR2 FQNNGV. The CDR3 length is 14 residues. J gave up 6 bases and V 5 bases, and 5 bases lay outside the gene matches. This specimen was taken from a patient who underwent chemoradiotherapy. This clonotype was sampled from a human donor with HPV-associated anogenital cancer. This rearrangement joins TRBV11-2 to TRBJ2-2, with 8 bases fitting TRBD1. The CDR3 protein is CASSRQGQSGELFF. The CDR3 coding sequence is TGTGCCAGCAGCCGACAGGGGCAGTCCGGGGAGCTGTTTTTT.